A single sample is the source of the 14 T cell receptor beta chains below, sequenced in a study of OX40 agonist ivuxolimab in advanced cancers. The data were produced by immunoSEQ multiplex PCR, yet TCRdb's version contains in-frame clones alone and is incomplete. The sample yields 45,000 to 65,000 clones, 75% to 85% seen once. Sequences were derived from CD4+ or CD8+ T cells sorted from blood, sampled in a trial of the OX40 agonist ivuxolimab. The receptors were gathered from an adult with an advanced solid tumor such as melanoma, head and neck, liver or kidney cancer.

The chain joins TRBV7-6 to TRBJ2-5, with D possibly TRBD1 on 6 matching bases. V lost 0 bases and J 2 bases, leaving 10 bases between the germline ends. The V gene's germline CDR1 is SGHVS and CDR2 FNYEAQ. The CDR3 has 15 residues. For the CDR3, the DNA is TGTGCCAGCAGCTTAGCGGCACAGGGACAAGAGACCCAGTACTTC. It codes for CASSLAAQGQETQYF.

The V call is TRBV29-1, the J call TRBJ2-3; D unclear. The germline V gene has CDR1 SQVTM and CDR2 ANQGSEA. V lost 0 bases to trimming and J lost 6 bases, with 13 bases between them. This CDR3 region has 14 residues. This CDR3 reads CSVEDDAPRDTQYF. The CDR3 DNA reads as TGCAGCGTTGAAGATGACGCCCCTCGGGATACGCAGTATTTT.

The chain joins TRBV1 to TRBJ1-1. TRBV1 is a listed pseudogene. The CDR3 consists of 14 residues. The CDR3 is CTSSRSSGTNEAFF. CDR3 sequence (DNA): TGCACCAGCAGCCGGTCTAGCGGAACAAATGAAGCTTTCTTT.

J is TRBJ2-3 and V is TRBV5-1; TRBD2 agrees at 9 bases. The CDR3 is 15 amino acids. J lost 4 bases, V lost 0 bases, and 3 bases had no gene match. CDR1 is SGHRS and CDR2 is YFSETQ in the germline V gene. The CDR3 protein is CASSLGGGAPDTQYF. As DNA, the CDR3 is TGCGCCAGCAGCTTGGGCGGGGGGGCACCAGATACGCAGTATTTT.

The chain uses TRBV5-1 and TRBJ2-7; D gene unclear. CDR3 size: 13 residues. Germline assignment: CDR1 SGHRS and CDR2 YFSETQ. The V end lost 3 bases, the J end lost 1 base, and 8 bases lay between the germline ends. CDR3 sequence: CASSSLGSYEQYF. The CDR3 nucleotides are TGCGCCAGCAGCTCTCTCGGATCCTACGAGCAGTACTTC. The whole variable domain, filled in from reference TRBV5-1 and TRBJ2-7, reads KAGVTQTPRYLIKTRGQQVTLSCSPISGHRSVSWYQQTPGQGLQFLFEYFSETQRNKGNFPGRFSGRQFSNSRSEMNVSTLELGDSALYLCASSSLGSYEQYFGPGTRLTVT.

This clone appeared a single time. The rearrangement links TRBV10-1 to TRBJ1-1; tentative D call: TRBD1 (6 bases). The CDR3 has 14 residues. The germline CDR1 and CDR2 sequences are WNHNN and SYGVQD (reference sequence). V lost 4 bases, J lost 2 bases, and 11 bases lay in between. The CDR3 sequence is CASSGTGRNTEAFF. DNA for the CDR3: TGCGCCAGCAGTGGCACAGGGAGAAACACTGAAGCTTTCTTT.

The rearrangement uses TRBV7-3 and TRBJ1-1; D is possibly TRBD1 (5 bases). V gave up 5 bases and J gave up 5 bases, with 18 bases separating them. The CDR3 runs to 15 residues. Germline V CDR1 and CDR2: SGHTA, FQGTGA. The CDR3 loop is CASSKTGTPKTEAFF. The CDR3 region has the DNA TGTGCCAGCAGCAAAACCGGGACCCCTAAGACTGAAGCTTTCTTT.

The genes are TRBV9 and TRBJ1-4; a weak D match, TRBD1 (5 bases). V lost 0 bases to trimming and J lost 8 bases, with 11 bases between them. The CDR3 totals 14 residues. Germline V gives CDR1 SGDLS, CDR2 YYNGEE. In DNA, the CDR3 is TGTGCCAGCAGCGTAGGGGGGTCGGCGGAAAAACTGTTTTTT. Encoded protein: CASSVGGSAEKLFF. The full variable domain, in which reference TRBV9 and TRBJ1-4 provide the parts outside the CDR3, is DSGVTQTPKHLITATGQRVTLRCSPRSGDLSVYWYQQSLDQGLQFLIQYYNGEERAKGNILERFSAQQFPDLHSELNLSSLELGDSALYFCASSVGGSAEKLFFGSGTQLSVL.

V is TRBV5-4 and J is TRBJ2-3; 9 bases are a match to TRBD2. The CDR3 is 16 amino acids. V was clipped by 0 bases and J by 4 bases; unmatched bases: 6. In germline, CDR1 is SGHNT, CDR2 YYREEE (reference sequence). CDR3 residues: CASSLAGTSLADTQYF. CDR3 nucleotides: TGTGCCAGCAGCTTGGCCGGGACTAGCCTTGCAGATACGCAGTATTTT.

The chain carries TRBV6-5 and TRBJ2-1; D is uncertain. The germline V gene encodes CDR1 MNHEY and CDR2 SVGAGI. This CDR3 region has 12 residues. V shed 5 bases and J shed 7 bases, with 9 bases lying between them. In DNA form, the CDR3 reads TGTGCCAGCAGTCCCAGGTTAAATGAGCAGTTCTTC. Translating gives CASSPRLNEQFF.

The V and J genes are TRBV5-4 and TRBJ1-6; no reliable D call. CDR1 is SGHNT and CDR2 is YYREEE in the germline V gene (reference sequence). The V and J ends lost 0 bases and 7 bases respectively, with 11 bases between them. CDR3 size: 15 residues. DNA for the CDR3: TGTGCCAGCAGCTTGGGAAGGGTAGGGAATTCACCCCTCCACTTT. Translating gives CASSLGRVGNSPLHF. Together with reference TRBV5-4 and TRBJ1-6, the CDR3 gives the full variable domain: ETGVTQSPTHLIKTRGQQVTLRCSSQSGHNTVSWYQQALGQGPQFIFQYYREEENGRGNFPPRFSGLQFPNYSSELNVNALELDDSALYLCASSLGRVGNSPLHFGNGTRLTVT.

This clone was detected only a few times. This sequence joins TRBV20-1 and TRBJ1-1, with 9 bases fitting TRBD1. The ends lost 6 bases at V and 7 bases at J; junction bases unmatched: 3. The CDR3 has 11 residues. Per the germline V gene, CDR1 is DFQATT and CDR2 is SNEGSKA (reference sequence). CDR3 DNA sequence: TGCAGTGCACAGGGGGCTGGTGAAGCTTTCTTT. As protein: CSAQGAGEAFF.

This clone appeared a single time. The gene calls are TRBV27 and TRBJ2-1; 13 positions match TRBD2. V lost 5 bases, J lost 0 bases, and 19 bases stayed unmatched. Germline-derived CDR1 and CDR2 are MNHEY and SMNVEV (reference sequence). CDR3 size: 22 residues. The CDR3 region is CASSIRSGVTSGGPRSYNEQFF. CDR3 DNA: TGTGCCAGCAGTATTCGCTCAGGGGTGACTAGCGGGGGGCCACGCTCCTACAATGAGCAGTTCTTC.

The chain recombines TRBV9 with TRBJ2-6; D is uncertain. Trimming left V 4 bases short and J 0 bases short, with 8 bases between. The germline gives CDR1 SGDLS, CDR2 YYNGEE. The CDR3 runs to 15 residues. CDR3 nucleotide sequence: TGTGCCAGCAGCCTCATGGGCTCTGGGGCCAACGTCCTGACTTTC. Encoded protein: CASSLMGSGANVLTF.